This T cell receptor beta chain was observed in a study of T cells in Graves' hyperthyroidism and ophthalmopathy. The ends were cut back, 4 bases at V and 6 bases at J, with 16 bases in the middle. CDR1 and CDR2 from the germline V gene are MNHEY and SVGAGI. The CDR3 length is 14 residues. TCR beta CDR3 regions were amplified from RNA. The TCR CDR3 was amplified in a first-round RT-PCR using the HTBI primer set. TCRdb called the multiplex PCR reads again in MiXCR, with one record for every CDR3 protein. The data contain a few hundred thousand distinct CDR3 sequences, roughly 20% of them singletons. The chain uses TRBV6-5 and TRBJ2-7, with a tentative D call TRBD1 (6 bases). The sample comprised blood. The clonotype comes from a man aged 18-30 years with Graves' hyperthyroidism. The CDR3 reads CASSSGHGSAEQYF. CDR3 in DNA: TGTGCCAGCAGTTCGGGACACGGATCCGCCGAGCAGTACTTC.